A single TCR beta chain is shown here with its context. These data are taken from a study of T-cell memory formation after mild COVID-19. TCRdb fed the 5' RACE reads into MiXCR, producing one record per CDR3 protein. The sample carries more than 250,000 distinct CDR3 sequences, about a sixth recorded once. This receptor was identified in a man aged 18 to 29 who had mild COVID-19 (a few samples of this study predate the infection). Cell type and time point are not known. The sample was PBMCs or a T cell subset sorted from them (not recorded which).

The CDR3 region is CASSLFLEAFF. The CDR3 region has the DNA TGTGCCAGCAGCTTATTCCTTGAAGCTTTCTTT. The genes are TRBV11-2 and TRBJ1-1; D ambiguous. Germline loops: CDR1 SGHAT, CDR2 FQNNGV. The CDR3 loop spans 11 amino acids. The V and J ends lost 2 bases and 7 bases respectively, with 5 bases between them.